This T cell receptor beta chain was retrieved from a study of cytomegalovirus exposure and HLA in healthy donors (dated by TCRdb to 2015 to 2018). Describing the broader study: An earlier analysis of approximately 640 of the donors reported 250 to 350 Gb of sequence data and around 110 million unique TCR beta sequences from about 179 million T cells. All discovery cohort repertoires had been generated on a single sequencing platform. Of the approximately 400 genotyped donors, about 80% fell in the genetic ancestry cluster associated with self-reported Caucasian donors. The study combined high-throughput TCR immunosequencing, statistical association of individual TCRs with disease status, and machine learning to predict cytomegalovirus infection status. In an earlier analysis of 500 to 650 of the donors, high-throughput TCR beta sequencing was used to judge whether each TCR beta V gene segment behaved as functional or pseudogenic. HLA typing included class I and class II loci at four-digit resolution. Rather than using new phenotypic data, the later analysis identified candidate immune exposures from TCR beta sequences and from how often those sequences occurred across donors. Donor age, sex, ethnicity and CMV serostatus were compiled together with the repertoire data. A later analysis re-examined previously published TCR beta repertoires from roughly 650 donors and added high-resolution HLA genotyping to investigate patterns of TCR occurrence. Using immunosequencing, the study profiled T cell repertoires from 500 to 800 subjects and related those repertoires to cytomegalovirus serostatus. An early release covering roughly 600 HLA-typed donors comprised 250 to 350 gigabases of sequencing data and approximately 85 million unique TCR sequences. A handful of DR-DQ haplotypes were handled as single units for association and clustering because linkage in the cohort was strong. The study aimed to test whether signatures of past pathogen exposure could be identified by cataloging public T cell receptors. The number of typed donors differed by locus: about 620-630 for A, B, C, DRB1 and DQB1; some 500 for DQA1; approximately 600 for DPA1; and about 470 for DPB1. Along with the roughly 670-subject first cohort, a separate validation cohort of around 120 different subjects was used. On average, about 240,000 unique TCR beta nucleotide sequences were sequenced per donor among more than 350 genotyped donors of the cohort, with approximately 18% of those sequences being non-productive. In a later genetic analysis, genome-wide SNP genotypes for about 65% of the 666 donors were used, and that subset was treated as a discovery cohort.

Libraries were built with the immunoSEQ multiplex PCR assay. A mixture of 60 forward primers for TCR Vbeta segments and 13 reverse primers for TCR Jbeta segments was used in the multiplex PCR. A multiplex PCR assay on genomic DNA amplified the CDR3 region of rearranged TCR beta genes. On the Illumina HiSeq System, the amplified TCR beta libraries were sequenced as 87-base-pair reads. On the authors' methods: A later analysis counted 75 million to 100 million unique TCR beta chains across the 666 repertoires, and approximately 11 million of these chains were shared by at least two donors. A nearest-neighbor algorithm error-corrected the raw reads and collapsed the reads into unique sequences, merging closely related sequences to remove PCR and sequencing errors. CDR3 sequences were aligned to IMGT reference sequences to assign V, D and J gene segments. For a sequence to be retained, at least a six-nucleotide match to both a V gene segment and a J gene segment was required. A rearrangement was called productive if the CDR3 had no stop codons and remained in frame with V and J, and every other rearrangement was called non-productive. CDR3 was defined according to IMGT convention as the region running from the second conserved V-encoded cysteine to the conserved J-encoded phenylalanine. The earlier analysis of about 590 of the donors excluded sequences that lacked an unambiguous match to a single V gene segment. An earlier analysis of approximately 590 of the donors called V segments functional above 56.7% productive rearrangements and segregating when the between-donor standard deviation exceeded 5%. A statistical classification framework was developed to diagnose cytomegalovirus status using the catalog of TCR beta chain sequences. In a later analysis, TCR nucleotide sequences were compared against IMGT/GENE-DB human TR gene sequences so that V and J genes could be assigned. In a later analysis, CDR3 sequences and most-parsimonious VDJ recombination scenarios were assigned using the TCRdist pipeline. A later analysis defined each TCR beta chain by its CDR3 amino acid sequence plus V-gene family, and excluded reads lacking a unique V-gene family. A later analysis removed 550 to 700 highly shared, low-generation-probability nucleotide sequences to deal with suspected cross-contamination and a sequencing artifact. In a later analysis, a clonal expansion index for each public chain was calculated from normalized within-repertoire ranks of inferred template counts. In a later analysis, generation probabilities were computed using a VDJ recombination model fitted to out-of-frame rearrangements, and the results were checked against IGoR. Hypergeometric tests were used in a later analysis to score TCR-TCR, TCR-HLA and TCR-CMV co-occurrence, with a repertoire-size bias correction applied to the TCR pairs. A later analysis estimated false discovery rates by permuting HLA or CMV assignments 20 times. A later analysis grouped co-occurring TCRs with DBSCAN, adding TCRdist sequence similarity when clustering within HLA-allele-positive subsets. Repertoires with fewer than 30,000 or more than 120,000 public chains, plus five repertoires with anomalous nucleotide sharing, were excluded from co-occurrence clustering. Not all clones reach the TCRdb copy of this immuneACCESS table, which keeps in-frame sequences only. Checked studies attribute under half of the gap to unresolved V genes and leave the rest unexplained. That table furnishes V, J and clone size, whereas the DNA furnished D and trimming. The sample table records approximately 74,000 clones; under 70% of these occur just once. The ten largest make up 5.7% of the sample.

Results and caveats for the whole study, not just this receptor: Several of the top co-occurrence clusters appeared to be linked to parvovirus B19, influenza, CMV and Epstein-Barr virus, according to a later analysis. In a later analysis, HLA-associated TCR beta chains were found to be more clonally expanded and to have lower generation probabilities than equally common non-associated chains. Most CMV-associated TCR beta chains appeared to be HLA-restricted in a later analysis, and the HLA associations seemed to be driven largely by CMV exposure. An earlier analysis of approximately 590 of the donors showed that most TCR beta V segments appeared in productive rearrangements either about 90% or about 30% of the time, which broadly matched IMGT annotations. A later analysis associated 17,000 or so TCR beta sequences with specific HLA alleles at a false discovery rate of 0.05. A further reported finding was that TCR beta sequences accurately predicted the HLA-A and HLA-B alleles for most subjects in the first cohort. Approximately 18 rarely observed V segments, including chromosome 9 orphons, were excluded from the earlier analysis of 550 to 700 of the donors because counts were too low. In a later genetic analysis, fewer N-insertions in productive TCRs were reported among donors in an Asian-associated ancestry cluster than the 666-donor mean. The presence/absence analyses assumed that sequencing depth was roughly uniform across donors, and that assumption may not be true. The only immune exposure information available for the cohort was CMV serostatus. In both the original and validation cohorts, the classifier was reported to diagnose cytomegalovirus status with high specificity and sensitivity. A few of the identified cytomegalovirus-associated TCR beta chains were confirmed in vitro to be specific for cytomegalovirus antigens. According to the authors, the approach could potentially be generalized to other disease states and immunological phenotypes. Assigning TCR associations to individual alleles was difficult when HLA alleles, especially DR and DQ, strongly co-occurred. Most TCR sequences were observed very rarely across donors, whereas some public TCRs were present in many individuals. In the study, some 160 TCR beta chains were listed as associated with cytomegalovirus. Linkage disequilibrium might explain the correlated functional status among segregating V segments, but an unknown experimental factor could not be ruled out. An association between a missense DCLRE1C variant and V-gene and J-gene trimming of TCR beta chains was found in a later genetic analysis and replicated in an independent cohort. In a later analysis, TCR association rates were found to vary across HLA loci, with the most associated TCRs seen for DRB1 alleles and the fewest for HLA-C alleles. A cluster of highly shared sequence variants was judged likely to represent a technical artifact of the sequencing pipeline. Only TCR beta chains were sequenced in this cohort, and the absence of alpha or paired-chain data limited detectable features. Because HLA typing was unavailable for some donors at each locus, only the typed subset was used in association tests.

About this clone: The target of this receptor is not known. Base qualities were left out, and no much larger clone turns up one base away.

The cohort was made up of approximately 670 healthy bone marrow donors. Cohort members were all nominally healthy when sampled, although unrecorded immune exposures were likely present. The donor tested CMV seropositive, placing the donor among the roughly 300 seropositive members of the cohort. Each donor provided a peripheral blood sample, and peripheral blood mononuclear cells were used for TCR beta sequencing. Genomic DNA was extracted from the blood cell samples with the Qiagen DNeasy Blood Extraction Kit. The source material was PBMCs. This receptor was obtained from a man under 40 in good health and CMV-seropositive.

CDR3 protein: CASSLSGRTYEQYF. The DNA sequence reads TGTGCCAGCAGTTTATCGGGGCGGACCTACGAGCAGTACTTC. Recombination connected TRBV27 to TRBJ2-7; the D segment could be TRBD1, given 5 matching bases. Reading the germline V gene (reference sequence) gives CDR1 MNHEY and CDR2 SMNVEV. V is shortened by 0 bases, J by 2 bases, and the region joining them spans 8 bases. The CDR3 contains 14 residues, cysteine and phenylalanine counted. Just the 42-base CDR3 DNA is kept, in frame starting at base 1.